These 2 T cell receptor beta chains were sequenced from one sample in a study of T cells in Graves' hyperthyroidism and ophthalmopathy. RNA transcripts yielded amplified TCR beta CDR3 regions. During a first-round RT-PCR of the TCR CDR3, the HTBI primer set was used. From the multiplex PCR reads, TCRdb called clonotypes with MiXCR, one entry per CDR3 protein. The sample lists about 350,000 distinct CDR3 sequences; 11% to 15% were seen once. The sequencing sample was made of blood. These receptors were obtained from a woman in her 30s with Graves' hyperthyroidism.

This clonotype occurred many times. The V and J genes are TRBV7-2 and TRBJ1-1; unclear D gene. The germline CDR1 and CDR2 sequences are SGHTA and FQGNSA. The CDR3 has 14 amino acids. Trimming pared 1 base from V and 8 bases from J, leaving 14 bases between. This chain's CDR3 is CASSLGGEFGEAFF. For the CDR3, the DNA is TGTGCCAGCAGCTTAGGGGGAGAATTCGGGGAAGCTTTCTTT.

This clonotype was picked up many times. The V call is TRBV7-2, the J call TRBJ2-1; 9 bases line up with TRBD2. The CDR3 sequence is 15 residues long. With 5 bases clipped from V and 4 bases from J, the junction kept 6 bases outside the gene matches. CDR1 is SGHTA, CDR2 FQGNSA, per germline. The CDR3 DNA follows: TGTGCCAGCAGCCCTACGGCGGGAGGGTACAATGAGCAGTTCTTC. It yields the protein CASSPTAGGYNEQFF.